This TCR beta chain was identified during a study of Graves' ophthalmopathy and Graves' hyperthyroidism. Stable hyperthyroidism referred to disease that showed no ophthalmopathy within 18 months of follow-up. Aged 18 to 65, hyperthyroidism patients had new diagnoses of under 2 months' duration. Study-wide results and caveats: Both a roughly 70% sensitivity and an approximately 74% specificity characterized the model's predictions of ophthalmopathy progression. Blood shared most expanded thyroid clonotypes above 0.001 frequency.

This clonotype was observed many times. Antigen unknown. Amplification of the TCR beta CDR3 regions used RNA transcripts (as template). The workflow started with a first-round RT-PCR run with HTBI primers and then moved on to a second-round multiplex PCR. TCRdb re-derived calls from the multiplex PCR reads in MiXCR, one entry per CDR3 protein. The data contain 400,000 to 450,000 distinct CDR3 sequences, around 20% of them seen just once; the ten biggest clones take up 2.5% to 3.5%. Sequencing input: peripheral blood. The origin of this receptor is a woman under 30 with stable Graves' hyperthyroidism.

In DNA, the CDR3 is TGCAGCCGTTCTCGGGGCTCGTATAGCAATCAGCCCCAGCATTTT. It yields the protein CSRSRGSYSNQPQHF. This sequence joins TRBV29-1 and TRBJ1-5; tentative D call: TRBD1 (5 bases). The CDR3 is 15 amino acids. Trimming took off 8 bases at V and 0 bases at J, with 17 bases between the two ends. Per germline, CDR1 SQVTM and CDR2 ANQGSEA.